Shown below are 17 T cell receptor beta chains from a single sample sequenced in a study of cytomegalovirus exposure and HLA in healthy donors. The PCR was carried out with 60 Vbeta primers and 13 Jbeta primers. Libraries were prepared by immunoSEQ multiplex PCR; TCRdb keeps only in-frame clonotypes and omits some of them. The sample has approximately 160,000 clones, about 80% seen once. What was sequenced was PBMCs. The receptors stem from a young woman in good health and CMV-seropositive.

The genes are TRBV28 and TRBJ1-1, with D possibly being TRBD1 (5 bases). The V end was cut by 2 bases, the J end by 4 bases, with 17 bases between. This CDR3 is built from 16 residues. Germline values: CDR1 MDHEN, CDR2 SYDVKM. The CDR3 reads CASSLSWGDTFTEAFF. CDR3 coding DNA: TGTGCCAGCAGTTTAAGTTGGGGGGATACTTTCACTGAAGCTTTCTTT.

The rearrangement links TRBV7-9 to TRBJ2-4, with D maybe TRBD1 (5 bases). Germline V gene lookup returns CDR1 SEHNR and CDR2 FQNEAQ (reference sequence). Between the trimmed V and J ends, which lost 4 bases and 1 base, there was a span of 17 bases. The CDR3 is made up of 17 amino acids. The DNA of the CDR3 is TGTGCCAGCAGCTCCCCCGGCAGGGTATTGGCCAAAAACATTCAGTACTTC. It encodes CASSSPGRVLAKNIQYF.

Points on this clone: Other DNA sequences in this sample translate to the same CDR3. The chain carries TRBV25-1 and TRBJ2-5; TRBD2 aligns across 10 bases. The CDR3 totals 15 residues. Trimming took 1 base from V and 2 from J; bases not matched to a gene: 1. From germline, CDR1 is MGHDK and CDR2 SYGVNS. This CDR3 reads CASSELAGGQETQYF. CDR3 nucleotides: TGTGCCAGCAGTGAATTAGCGGGAGGACAAGAGACCCAGTACTTC.

This clone was seen only once. V is TRBV5-1 and J is TRBJ2-3; 11 bases match TRBD2. The V gene end was trimmed by 0 bases and the J gene end by 6 bases; junction bases not matched to a gene: 9. CDR1 and CDR2 from the germline V gene are SGHRS and YFSETQ. The CDR3 loop spans 17 amino acids. CDR3 sequence: CASSLEASGRQGDTQYF. The CDR3 bases are TGCGCCAGCAGCTTGGAGGCTAGCGGGAGGCAGGGGGATACGCAGTATTTT.

V usage is TRBV6-5 and J usage is TRBJ2-1; 7 bases line up with TRBD1. With 2 bases clipped from V and 11 bases from J, the junction kept 3 bases outside the gene matches. CDR3 length equals 12 residues. CDR1 is MNHEY and CDR2 is SVGAGI in the germline V gene. CDR3 sequence: CASSYPTGQQFF. The CDR3 region has the DNA TGTGCCAGCAGTTACCCGACAGGGCAGCAGTTCTTC.

The rearrangement joins TRBV29-1 to TRBJ2-7; TRBD2 is a possible D gene (5 bases). Deletions cut 5 bases from V and 6 bases from J, with 20 bases between. The CDR3 consists of 14 residues. In germline, CDR1 is SQVTM, CDR2 ANQGSEA. The chain's CDR3 is CSVRLDISRGEQYF. In DNA form, the CDR3 reads TGCAGCGTTCGTCTAGATATATCCCGGGGCGAGCAGTACTTC.

The chain uses TRBV7-2 and TRBJ1-4; 9 bases are shared with TRBD1. Germline lookup yields CDR1 SGHTA and CDR2 FQGNSA. After removal of 5 bases from V and 10 bases from J, the junction contained 5 bases not matched to a gene. The CDR3 has 13 residues. CDR3 residues: CASSQDRGRKLFF. Written as DNA, the CDR3 is TGTGCCAGCAGCCAGGACAGGGGACGAAAACTGTTTTTT.

CDR3 sequence reads: CASSFQGFEEKLFF. For the CDR3, the DNA is TGTGCCAGCAGTTTTCAGGGGTTTGAGGAAAAACTGTTTTTT. The chain combines TRBV7-2 with TRBJ1-4, with TRBD1 as a possible D gene (6 bases). Germline assignment: CDR1 SGHTA and CDR2 FQGNSA. The CDR3 runs 14 residues. V dropped 6 bases and J dropped 8 bases, with 16 bases sitting between them.

V gene TRBV28 combines with J gene TRBJ2-7, with TRBD2 as a possible D gene (7 bases). In germline, CDR1 is MDHEN, CDR2 SYDVKM. The germline V and J ends were trimmed by 3 bases and 5 bases, with 17 bases remaining between them. The length of the CDR3 is 15 residues. The CDR3 loop is CASSFSRGGMDEQYF. The DNA of the CDR3 is TGTGCCAGCAGTTTTTCTAGGGGGGGGATGGACGAGCAGTACTTC.

The V and J genes are TRBV10-3 and TRBJ1-2; the D is unclear. There are 15 residues in the CDR3. V dropped 1 base and J dropped 1 base, with 10 bases sitting between them. Germline assignment: CDR1 ENHRY and CDR2 SYGVKD. Here the CDR3 DNA reads TGTGCCATCAGTGAGTTAGGTGGGAGTAACTATGGCTACACCTTC. It translates to CAISELGGSNYGYTF.

The genes are TRBV6-1 and TRBJ1-2; 9 bases agree with TRBD1. The ends lost 8 bases at V and 7 bases at J; junction bases unmatched: 5. The germline gives CDR1 MNHNS, CDR2 SASEGT. This CDR3 region has 12 residues. CDR3 protein: CASGDRVGGYTF. Here the CDR3 DNA reads TGTGCCAGCGGGGACAGGGTCGGTGGCTACACCTTC.

This clone was counted once. The chain recombines TRBV30 with TRBJ2-5; 7 positions agree with TRBD1. This CDR3 has 16 residues. Germline V CDR1 and CDR2: GTSNPN, SVGIG (reference sequence). J lost 4 bases, V lost 0 bases, and 11 bases had no gene match. The CDR3 region is CAWSVLLTGHSETQYF. DNA of the CDR3: TGTGCCTGGAGTGTCCTCCTGACAGGGCACTCAGAGACCCAGTACTTC. Full variable domain (rest looked up from reference TRBV30 and TRBJ2-5): SQTIHQWPATLVQPVGSPLSLECTVEGTSNPNLYWYRQAAGRGLQLLFYSVGIGQISSEVPQNLSASRPQDRQFILSSKKLLLSDSGFYLCAWSVLLTGHSETQYFGPGTRLLVL.

The V call is TRBV29-1, the J call TRBJ1-5, with 7 bases fitting TRBD1. The germline gives CDR1 SQVTM, CDR2 ANQGSEA. This CDR3 region has 14 residues. The trim removed 6 bases at V and 2 bases at J, leaving 7 bases unmatched. CDR3: CSVVTGVGNQPQHF. In DNA, the CDR3 is TGCAGCGTCGTAACAGGGGTAGGCAATCAGCCCCAGCATTTT.

The rearrangement links TRBV28 to TRBJ1-2; 8 bases match TRBD1. Germline CDR1 is MDHEN and CDR2 is SYDVKM. V gave up 6 bases and J gave up 4 bases; unmatched junction bases: 4. The CDR3 totals 13 residues. DNA for the CDR3: TGTGCCAGCAGCCAAACAGGGGGCTATGGCTACACCTTC. It codes for CASSQTGGYGYTF.

This clone showed up just once. V usage is TRBV27 and J usage is TRBJ2-3; TRBD2 is a possible D gene (6 bases). The germline gives CDR1 MNHEY, CDR2 SMNVEV (reference sequence). This CDR3 comprises 15 residues. V lost 3 bases, J lost 4 bases, and 14 bases lay in between. CDR3 DNA: TGTGCCAGCAGTTTCCGGCGGGATAATGCAGATACGCAGTATTTT. Translating it yields CASSFRRDNADTQYF.

The table lists this clone with a few counts. The V gene is TRBV28, the J gene TRBJ2-7, with 7 bases matching TRBD1. The V and J ends lost 8 bases and 2 bases, in that order; junction bases with no gene match: 6. Germline CDR1 and CDR2: MDHEN and SYDVKM. The CDR3 is 13 amino acids. The CDR3 region is CASQTGPTYEQYF. DNA for the CDR3: TGTGCCAGCCAGACAGGGCCGACCTACGAGCAGTACTTC.

The chain links TRBV11-3 to TRBJ1-5; D is unresolved. Germline-derived CDR1 and CDR2 are SGHNT and YENEEA. V gave up 1 base and J gave up 2 bases, with 9 bases separating them. The CDR3 runs to 15 residues. The CDR3 sequence: CASSLAGVGNQPQHF. The DNA for the CDR3 is TGTGCCAGCAGCTTAGCGGGAGTGGGCAATCAGCCCCAGCATTTT. Full variable domain (remainder filled in from reference TRBV11-3 and TRBJ1-5): EAGVVQSPRYKIIEKKQPVAFWCNPISGHNTLYWYLQNLGQGPELLIRYENEEAVDDSQLPKDRFSAERLKGVDSTLKIQPAELGDSAVYLCASSLAGVGNQPQHFGDGTRLSIL.